This T cell receptor beta chain was sequenced during a study of regulatory dendritic cells for organ transplantation. Study background: Regulatory dendritic cells were monocyte-derived, receiving vitamin D3 on days 0 and 4 and IL-10 on day 4. General observations from the study: Mature dendritic cells appeared to drive more memory CD8+ clonal expansion than regulatory ones.

Clones were read by immunoSEQ multiplex PCR, and TCRdb kept only the in-frame ones, dropping some. The data show some 12,000 clones, with about 80% seen just once and 0.63% held by the top ten. Sorted T cells were CFSE-labeled and cultured around 5 days with allogeneic regulatory or mature dendritic cells at 1:10. CD4+ or CD8+ T cells were sorted as naive CD45RA+ or memory CD45RO+. For this clone: Its antigen is undetermined.

This receptor was obtained from a human donor in good health. The sample consisted of naive CD4+ T cells from blood cultured with regulatory dendritic cells. Subset denoted: CD45RA+ naive T cells.

The CDR3 loop is CASSLVWVNEDEQFF. Written as DNA, the CDR3 is TGCGCCAGCAGCTTGGTTTGGGTTAACGAGGATGAGCAGTTCTTC. This chain links TRBV5-1 with TRBJ2-1; D gene ambiguous. There are 15 residues in the CDR3. Germline CDR1 SGHRS, CDR2 YFSETQ. Trimming left V 0 bases short and J 8 bases short, with 15 bases between.